Presented here are 21 T cell receptor beta chains from one specimen sequenced in a study of technical replicates of blood from several donors. Repertoires were generated with immunoSEQ multiplex PCR, while TCRdb's copy carries only in-frame clones and drops some. The data contain under 95,000 clones, about 95% of them singletons. Sequencing was carried out using T cells isolated from PBMCs. These receptors came from a human donor in good health.

A word on this clone: One end of the junction varies from germline; a read error may be responsible. The chain couples TRBV2 to TRBJ2-1, with D maybe TRBD1 (6 bases). The CDR3 has 13 residues. Germline lookup yields CDR1 SNHLY and CDR2 FYNNEI. The CDR3 spells CASLLGAYNEQFF. The CDR3 DNA reads TGCGCAAGTCTACTGGGGGCTTACAATGAGCAGTTCTTC.

This clone was seen a single time. V usage is TRBV9 and J usage is TRBJ1-1, with D unclear. Germline V lookup: CDR1 SGDLS, CDR2 YYNGEE. This CDR3 region has 13 residues. Trimming shortened V by 0 bases and J by 4 bases, and 7 bases separated the two germline ends. The CDR3 nucleotides read TGTGCCAGCAGCGTAGGGTGGAGCACTGAAGCTTTCTTT. It encodes CASSVGWSTEAFF.

This chain uses TRBV6-6 with TRBJ2-7; 7 bases are a match to TRBD2. Germline loops: CDR1 MNHNY, CDR2 SVGAGI (reference sequence). Losses at the gene ends were 6 bases for V and 6 bases for J; bases not matched to a gene: 11. This CDR3 has 14 amino acids. The CDR3 DNA reads TGTGCCAGCAGCCAGCTTGGGAGGGTAGGCGAGCAGTACTTC. Encoded protein: CASSQLGRVGEQYF.

This clone appeared a single time. The rearrangement uses TRBV6-5 and TRBJ2-7; possible D gene TRBD1, 6 bases. Germline CDR1 MNHEY, CDR2 SVGAGI. Deletions cut 6 bases from V and 3 bases from J, with 18 bases between. This CDR3 is built from 15 residues. CDR3 region: CASRLGQNTHYEQYF. Here the CDR3 DNA reads TGTGCCAGCAGGCTTGGACAGAACACACACTACGAGCAGTACTTC.

This chain joins TRBV29-1 and TRBJ1-2; D remains ambiguous. V shed 6 bases and J shed 8 bases, with 22 bases lying between them. This CDR3 has 14 amino acids. Germline V gene data show CDR1 as SQVTM and CDR2 as ANQGSEA. The CDR3 sequence is CSVLAFSSGVGYTF. CDR3 nucleotides: TGCAGCGTCCTGGCCTTCTCCTCAGGCGTAGGCTACACCTTC.

This chain joins TRBV6-5 and TRBJ1-4, with D possibly TRBD1 on 5 matching bases. Trimming cost V 5 bases and J 3 bases, with 13 bases left between them. Germline V gives CDR1 MNHEY, CDR2 SVGAGI. This CDR3 is built from 15 residues. CDR3 nucleotide sequence: TGTGCCAGCAGTGCCCGACAGTCGTCTAATGAAAAACTGTTTTTT. Amino acid sequence: CASSARQSSNEKLFF.

The chain combines TRBV19 with TRBJ2-7; 9 bases are a match to TRBD1. CDR3 length equals 16 residues. V was clipped by 3 bases and J by 0 bases; unmatched bases: 6. The germline CDR1 and CDR2 sequences are LNHDA and SQIVND (reference sequence). CDR3 bases: TGTGCCAGTAGTATCTTCCCGGGACAGGGCTCCTACGAGCAGTACTTC. Protein product: CASSIFPGQGSYEQYF.

The gene calls are TRBV2 and TRBJ1-5; D is ambiguous. Per the germline V gene, CDR1 is SNHLY and CDR2 is FYNNEI. This CDR3 is built from 12 residues. V was cut by 3 bases and J by 7 bases, with 7 bases left in between. The CDR3, as DNA: TGTGCCAGCAGTGAGACTATACAGCCCCAGCATTTT. Protein: CASSETIQPQHF.

The rearrangement joins TRBV28 to TRBJ1-1, with 8 bases matching TRBD1. This CDR3 has 13 amino acids. The germline V gene has CDR1 MDHEN and CDR2 SYDVKM. The J segment lost 6 bases and the V segment lost 5 bases, leaving 5 bases of the junction unmatched. In DNA, the CDR3 is TGTGCCAGCAGTCTTACAGGGGGTCCTGAAGCTTTCTTT. This encodes CASSLTGGPEAFF.

The V and J genes are TRBV7-2 and TRBJ2-2; D gene ambiguous. Germline assignment: CDR1 SGHTA and CDR2 FQGNSA. Trimming took 1 base from V and 7 from J, leaving 19 bases between them. The CDR3 extends over 17 amino acids. Here the CDR3 reads CASSLGPAGIEDGELFF. The CDR3 nucleotides read TGTGCCAGCAGCTTAGGGCCCGCAGGTATAGAAGACGGGGAGCTGTTTTTT.

The rearrangement links TRBV4-1 to TRBJ2-2; weak D call: TRBD2 (5 bases). Trimming left V 0 bases short and J 5 bases short, with 13 bases between. Germline V gives CDR1 MGHRA, CDR2 YSYEKL. This CDR3 region has 16 residues. The CDR3 DNA reads TGCGCCAGCAGCCAAGATGTGTCTAGAGGGACCGGGGAGCTGTTTTTT. Its protein product is CASSQDVSRGTGELFF.

The V and J genes are TRBV7-9 and TRBJ1-1, with D unresolved. This CDR3 is built from 14 residues. Germline CDR1 reads SEHNR; CDR2 reads FQNEAQ (reference sequence). Trimming cost V 3 bases and J 1 base, with 9 bases left between them. The DNA of the CDR3 is TGTGCCAGCAGCTTTTTACAGACGAACACTGAAGCTTTCTTT. Translation gives CASSFLQTNTEAFF.

V and J are TRBV19 and TRBJ1-2; 9 bases match TRBD1. The CDR3 length is 15 residues. Per the germline V gene, CDR1 is LNHDA and CDR2 is SQIVND (reference sequence). V lost 9 bases and J lost 4; bases outside the gene matches: 12. The CDR3 loop is CASTGGGEQLYGYTF. For the CDR3, the DNA is TGTGCCAGCACAGGGGGCGGGGAGCAACTCTATGGCTACACCTTC.

The chain recombines TRBV28 with TRBJ1-2, with unresolved D. V was shortened by 8 bases and J by 3 bases, with 7 bases between the two germline ends. This CDR3 comprises 11 residues. Germline CDR1 MDHEN, CDR2 SYDVKM. The CDR3 is CASRSHYGYTF. The CDR3 DNA follows: TGTGCCAGCCGTAGTCACTATGGCTACACCTTC.

V and J are TRBV19 and TRBJ2-7; 7 bases are shared with TRBD1. CDR1 is LNHDA, CDR2 SQIVND, per germline (reference sequence). V was clipped by 4 bases and J by 5 bases; unmatched bases: 5. The CDR3 spans 13 residues. CDR3 in amino acids: CASSKRQGHEQYF. In nucleotides, the CDR3 is TGTGCCAGTAGTAAGAGACAGGGCCACGAGCAGTACTTC.

The chain uses TRBV6-1 and TRBJ2-3; TRBD2 matches at 10 bases. The germline CDR1 and CDR2 sequences are MNHNS and SASEGT. This CDR3 region has 16 residues. V was pared by 2 bases and J by 1 base, with 3 bases of the junction left unmatched. The chain's CDR3 is CASSETLAGGTDTQYF. Written as DNA, the CDR3 is TGTGCCAGCAGTGAAACCCTAGCGGGGGGCACAGATACGCAGTATTTT.

The chain combines TRBV5-1 with TRBJ1-1; D uncertain. Looked up from germline, CDR1 is SGHRS and CDR2 is YFSETQ. The CDR3 runs to 15 residues. V was shortened by 0 bases and J by 3 bases, with 12 bases between the two germline ends. The CDR3 DNA reads TGCGCCAGCAGCTTGGCCGACACAACGTACACTGAAGCTTTCTTT. Encoded protein: CASSLADTTYTEAFF.

The chain uses TRBV6-1 and TRBJ1-1; the match to TRBD1 covers 9 bases. CDR3 length: 13 residues. Germline CDR1 is MNHNS and CDR2 is SASEGT. V lost 6 bases to trimming and J lost 4 bases; unmatched junction nucleotides: 3. The CDR3 reads CASRGQGGTEAFF. The CDR3 bases are TGTGCCAGCAGGGGACAGGGAGGCACTGAAGCTTTCTTT.

In DNA form, the CDR3 reads TGTGCCAGCAGCCAACTACAGGGCTCTGCCTACGAGCAGTACTTC. It encodes CASSQLQGSAYEQYF. The chain is built from TRBV7-6 and TRBJ2-7; the D gene is possibly TRBD1 (6 bases). Germline assignment: CDR1 SGHVS and CDR2 FNYEAQ. V lost 5 bases and J lost 2, with 16 bases in between. The CDR3 spans 15 residues.

This clone has a single count. The gene calls are TRBV5-1 and TRBJ1-5, with TRBD1 as a possible D gene (6 bases). The V gene lost 4 bases and the J gene lost 4 bases, with 9 bases spanning the gap. The CDR3 extends over 13 amino acids. From germline, CDR1 is SGHRS and CDR2 YFSETQ. The CDR3 spells CASSEDRNQPQHF. CDR3 nucleotides: TGCGCCAGCAGCGAAGACAGGAATCAGCCCCAGCATTTT.

The V gene is TRBV7-6, the J gene TRBJ2-1; 13 bases match TRBD2. After removal of 5 bases from V and 3 bases from J, the junction contained 4 bases not matched to a gene. This CDR3 has 16 amino acids. Germline-derived CDR1 and CDR2 are SGHVS and FNYEAQ. CDR3 DNA sequence: TGTGCCAGCAGCGAACTAGCGGGAGGGTTCTACAATGAGCAGTTCTTC. This encodes CASSELAGGFYNEQFF.